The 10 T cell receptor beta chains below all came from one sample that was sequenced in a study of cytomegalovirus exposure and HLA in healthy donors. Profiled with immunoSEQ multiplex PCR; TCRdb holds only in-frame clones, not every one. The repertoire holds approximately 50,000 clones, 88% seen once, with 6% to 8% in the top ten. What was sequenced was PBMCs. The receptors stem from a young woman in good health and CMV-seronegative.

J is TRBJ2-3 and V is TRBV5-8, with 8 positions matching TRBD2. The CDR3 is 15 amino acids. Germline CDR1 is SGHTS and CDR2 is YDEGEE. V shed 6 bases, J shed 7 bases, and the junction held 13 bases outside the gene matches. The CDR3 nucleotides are TGTGCCAGCAACGAGGGACTAGACCCTCTGAATACGCAGTATTTT. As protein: CASNEGLDPLNTQYF.

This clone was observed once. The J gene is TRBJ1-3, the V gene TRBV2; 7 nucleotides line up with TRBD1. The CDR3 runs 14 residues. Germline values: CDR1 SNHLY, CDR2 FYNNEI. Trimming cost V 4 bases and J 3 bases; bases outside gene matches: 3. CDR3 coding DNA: TGTGCCAGCAGTGGCCGGGACAGTGGAAACACCATATATTTT. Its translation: CASSGRDSGNTIYF.

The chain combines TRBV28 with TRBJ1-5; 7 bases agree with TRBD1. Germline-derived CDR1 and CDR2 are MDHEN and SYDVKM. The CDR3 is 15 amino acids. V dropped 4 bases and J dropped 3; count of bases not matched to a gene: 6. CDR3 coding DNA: TGTGCCAGCAGTTCCGAGACAGGGTTCAATCAGCCCCAGCATTTT. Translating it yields CASSSETGFNQPQHF.

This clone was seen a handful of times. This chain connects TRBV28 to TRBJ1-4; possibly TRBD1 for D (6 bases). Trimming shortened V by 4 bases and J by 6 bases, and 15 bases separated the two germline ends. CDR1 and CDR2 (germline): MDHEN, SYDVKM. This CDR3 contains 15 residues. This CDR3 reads CASSSYAGADEKLFF. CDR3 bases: TGTGCCAGCAGTTCCTATGCAGGGGCAGATGAAAAACTGTTTTTT.

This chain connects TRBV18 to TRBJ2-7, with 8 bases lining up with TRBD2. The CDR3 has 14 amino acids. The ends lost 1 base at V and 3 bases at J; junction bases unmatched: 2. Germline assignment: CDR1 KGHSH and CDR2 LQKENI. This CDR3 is CASSPLSGSYEQYF. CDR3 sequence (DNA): TGTGCCAGCTCACCACTAAGCGGGAGCTACGAGCAGTACTTC.

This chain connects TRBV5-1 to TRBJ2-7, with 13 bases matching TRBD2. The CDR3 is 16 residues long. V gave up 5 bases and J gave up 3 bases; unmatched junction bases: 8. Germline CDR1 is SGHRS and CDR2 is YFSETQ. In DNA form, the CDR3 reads TGCGCCAGCAGTCGGACTAGCGGGAGTACCCTCTACGAGCAGTACTTC. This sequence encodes CASSRTSGSTLYEQYF.

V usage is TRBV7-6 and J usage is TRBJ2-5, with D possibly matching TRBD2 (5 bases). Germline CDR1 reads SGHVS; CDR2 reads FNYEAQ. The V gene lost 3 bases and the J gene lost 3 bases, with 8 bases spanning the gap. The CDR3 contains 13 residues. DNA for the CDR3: TGTGCCAGCAGCTTCGGACTGGAAGAGACCCAGTACTTC. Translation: CASSFGLEETQYF.

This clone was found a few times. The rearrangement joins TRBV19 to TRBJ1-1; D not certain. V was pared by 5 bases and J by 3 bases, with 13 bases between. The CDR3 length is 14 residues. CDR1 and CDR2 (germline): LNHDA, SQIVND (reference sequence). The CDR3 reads CASSEEQRDTEAFF. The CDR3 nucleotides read TGTGCCAGTAGTGAGGAACAGCGGGACACTGAAGCTTTCTTT.

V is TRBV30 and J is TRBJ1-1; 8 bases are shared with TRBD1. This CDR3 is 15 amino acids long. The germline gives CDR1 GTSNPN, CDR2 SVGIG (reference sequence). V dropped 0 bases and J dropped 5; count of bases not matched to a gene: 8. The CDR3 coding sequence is TGTGCCTGGAGTGTAAGTGCAGGGGGCCGTACTGAAGCTTTCTTT. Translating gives CAWSVSAGGRTEAFF.

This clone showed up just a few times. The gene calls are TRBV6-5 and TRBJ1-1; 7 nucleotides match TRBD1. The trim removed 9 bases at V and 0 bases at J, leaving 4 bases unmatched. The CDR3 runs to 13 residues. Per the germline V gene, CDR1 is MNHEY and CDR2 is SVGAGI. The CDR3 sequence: CARGQLMNTEAFF. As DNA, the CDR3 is TGTGCCAGGGGACAGCTTATGAACACTGAAGCTTTCTTT.